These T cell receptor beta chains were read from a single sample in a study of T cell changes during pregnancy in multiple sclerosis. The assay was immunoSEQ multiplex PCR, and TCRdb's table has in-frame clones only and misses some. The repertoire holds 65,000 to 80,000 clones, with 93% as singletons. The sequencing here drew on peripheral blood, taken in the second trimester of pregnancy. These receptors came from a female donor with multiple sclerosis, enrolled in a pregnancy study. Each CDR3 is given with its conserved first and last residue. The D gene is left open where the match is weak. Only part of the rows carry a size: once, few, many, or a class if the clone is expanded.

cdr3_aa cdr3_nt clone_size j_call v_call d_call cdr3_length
CASSLDPGGTEAFF TGTGCCAGCAGCTTAGATCCAGGGGGGACTGAAGCTTTCTTT . TRBJ1-1 TRBV7-6 TRBD1 14
CASSSGRAFF TGTGCCAGCAGCTCGGGTCGGGCTTTCTTT . TRBJ1-1 TRBV2 . 10
CASSRGGFNQPQHF TGTGCCAGCAGCCGGGGGGGGTTCAATCAGCCCCAGCATTTT . TRBJ1-5 TRBV7-2 . 14
CASSTRGLAGNLKGELFF TGTGCCAGTAGTACAAGAGGACTAGCGGGGAATTTGAAGGGGGAGCTGTTTTTT once TRBJ2-2 TRBV19 TRBD2 18
CASSRGLAGDEQYF TGTGCCAGCTCCCGGGGACTAGCGGGAGACGAGCAGTACTTC . TRBJ2-7 TRBV18 TRBD2 14
CASSLERPPLSYEQYF TGTGCCAGCAGCTTGGAGCGACCACCACTCTCCTACGAGCAGTACTTC once TRBJ2-7 TRBV5-4 . 16
CASQKQGANTGELFF TGTGCCAGCCAAAAACAGGGGGCGAACACCGGGGAGCTGTTTTTT . TRBJ2-2 TRBV27 TRBD1 15
CASRTLQGMNTEAFF TGTGCCAGCAGAACATTACAGGGTATGAACACTGAAGCTTTCTTT . TRBJ1-1 TRBV5-5 . 15
CAIRRLASNTGELFF TGTGCCATCAGAAGACTAGCGTCAAACACCGGGGAGCTGTTTTTT . TRBJ2-2 TRBV10-3 TRBD2 15
CACTARSSYNEQFF TGTGCCTGTACTGCGCGGAGCTCCTACAATGAGCAGTTCTTC . TRBJ2-1 TRBV30 . 14
CASDENRGQPQHF TGTGCCAGTGATGAAAACAGGGGTCAGCCCCAGCATTTT once TRBJ1-5 TRBV19 TRBD1 13